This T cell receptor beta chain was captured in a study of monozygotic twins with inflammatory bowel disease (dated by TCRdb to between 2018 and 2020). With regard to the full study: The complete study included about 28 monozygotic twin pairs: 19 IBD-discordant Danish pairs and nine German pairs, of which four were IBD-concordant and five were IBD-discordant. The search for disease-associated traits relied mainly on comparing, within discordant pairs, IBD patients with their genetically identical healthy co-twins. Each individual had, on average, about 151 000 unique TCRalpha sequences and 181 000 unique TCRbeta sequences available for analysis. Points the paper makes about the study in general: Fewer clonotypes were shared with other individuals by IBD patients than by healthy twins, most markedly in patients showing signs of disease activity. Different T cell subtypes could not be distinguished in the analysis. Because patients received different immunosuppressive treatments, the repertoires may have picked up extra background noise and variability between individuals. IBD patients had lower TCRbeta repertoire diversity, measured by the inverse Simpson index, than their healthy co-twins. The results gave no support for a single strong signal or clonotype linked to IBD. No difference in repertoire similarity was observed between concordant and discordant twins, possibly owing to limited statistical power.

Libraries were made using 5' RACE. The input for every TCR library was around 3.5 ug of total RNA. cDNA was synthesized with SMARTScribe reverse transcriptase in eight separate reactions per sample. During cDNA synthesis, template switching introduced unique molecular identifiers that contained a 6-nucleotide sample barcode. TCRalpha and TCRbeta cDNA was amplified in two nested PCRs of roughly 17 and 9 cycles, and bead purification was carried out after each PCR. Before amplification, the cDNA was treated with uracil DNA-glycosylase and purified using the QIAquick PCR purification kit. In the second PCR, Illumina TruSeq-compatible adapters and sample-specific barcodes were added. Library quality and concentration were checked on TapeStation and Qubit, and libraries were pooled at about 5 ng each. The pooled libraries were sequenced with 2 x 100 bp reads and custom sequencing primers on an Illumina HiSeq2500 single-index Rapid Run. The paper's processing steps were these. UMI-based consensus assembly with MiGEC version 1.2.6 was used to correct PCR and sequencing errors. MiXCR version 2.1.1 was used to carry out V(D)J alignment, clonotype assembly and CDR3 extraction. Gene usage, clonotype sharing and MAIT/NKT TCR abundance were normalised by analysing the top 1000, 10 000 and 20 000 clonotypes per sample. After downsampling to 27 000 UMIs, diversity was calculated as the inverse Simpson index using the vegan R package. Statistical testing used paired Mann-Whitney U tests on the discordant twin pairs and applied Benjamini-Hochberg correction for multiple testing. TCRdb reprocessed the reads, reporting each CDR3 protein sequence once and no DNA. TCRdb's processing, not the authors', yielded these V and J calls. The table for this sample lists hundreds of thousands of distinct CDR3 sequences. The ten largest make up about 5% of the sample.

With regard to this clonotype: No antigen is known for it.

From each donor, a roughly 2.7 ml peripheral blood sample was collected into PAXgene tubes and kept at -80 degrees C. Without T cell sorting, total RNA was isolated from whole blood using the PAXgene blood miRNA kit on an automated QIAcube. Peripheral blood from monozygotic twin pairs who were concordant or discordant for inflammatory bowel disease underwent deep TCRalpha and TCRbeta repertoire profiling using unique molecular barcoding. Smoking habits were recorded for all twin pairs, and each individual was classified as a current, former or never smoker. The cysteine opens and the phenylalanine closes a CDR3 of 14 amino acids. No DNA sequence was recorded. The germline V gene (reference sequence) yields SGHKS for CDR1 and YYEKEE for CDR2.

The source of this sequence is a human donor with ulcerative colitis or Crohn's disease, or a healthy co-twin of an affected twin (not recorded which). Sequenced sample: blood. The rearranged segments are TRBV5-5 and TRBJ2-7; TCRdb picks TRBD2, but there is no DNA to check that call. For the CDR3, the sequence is CASSLLRDSGEQYF.